The rows below give T cell receptor beta chains drawn from one sample of a study of blood T cell repertoires in COVID-19. Using immunoSEQ multiplex PCR, the repertoire was profiled, and TCRdb retains in-frame clones only, with some absent. Of 150,000 to 200,000 clones detected, roughly 85% appear once; the ten largest clones hold less than 30%. Sequencing was carried out using peripheral blood. The receptors shown here come from a woman in her seventies with acute or convalescent COVID-19. The CDR3 runs from the conserved cysteine through the conserved F or W. The D gene is left open where the match is weak. Part of the rows lack a size; the others show once, few, many or a class for expanded clones.

TRBV7-3	few	NA	TRBJ1-6	CASSWEGDSPLHF	TGTGCCAGCAGCTGGGAGGGGGATTCACCCCTCCACTTT
TRBV15	NA	NA	TRBJ2-7	CATSRDRARVIEQYF	TGTGCCACCAGCAGAGATCGGGCCAGGGTAATCGAGCAGTACTTC
TRBV5-1	NA	TRBD2	TRBJ2-1	CASSLGARLAALVHEQFF	TGCGCCAGCAGCTTGGGAGCGCGACTAGCGGCCCTTGTTCATGAGCAGTTCTTC
TRBV2	few	TRBD2	TRBJ2-5	CASSAGGSVTQYF	TGTGCCAGCAGTGCGGGAGGGAGTGTGACCCAGTACTTC
TRBV29-1	few	NA	TRBJ2-7	CSVRTDTYEQYF	TGCAGCGTTCGGACAGACACCTACGAGCAGTACTTC
TRBV9	NA	NA	TRBJ2-7	CASSPRNPATYEQYF	TGTGCCAGCAGCCCGAGGAATCCAGCGACCTACGAGCAGTACTTC
TRBV28	NA	NA	TRBJ2-6	CASRRGLTGANVLTF	TGTGCCAGCAGAAGAGGGCTGACTGGGGCCAACGTCCTGACTTTC
TRBV27	NA	TRBD1	TRBJ2-7	CASSIRQGAYEQYF	TGTGCCAGCAGTATAAGACAGGGGGCTTACGAGCAGTACTTC
TRBV5-1	NA	TRBD1	TRBJ2-3	CASSLTGDRTDTQYF	TGCGCCAGCAGCCTTACAGGGGACCGCACAGATACGCAGTATTTT
TRBV3-1/TRBV3-2	NA	NA	TRBJ1-4	CASRRTSTNEKLFF	TGTGCCAGCAGACGGACTTCAACTAATGAAAAACTGTTTTTT
TRBV13	NA	TRBD2	TRBJ2-1	CASSPGLAGAREQFF	TGTGCCAGCAGCCCCGGACTAGCGGGAGCGCGTGAGCAGTTCTTC
TRBV6-1	NA	NA	TRBJ1-1	CASSEAGKRTSAFF	TGTGCCAGCAGTGAAGCTGGAAAGAGGACTTCGGCTTTCTTT
TRBV24-1	NA	TRBD2	TRBJ2-1	CATSDTRASGAHNEQFF	TGTGCCACCAGTGATACCCGGGCTAGCGGGGCCCACAATGAGCAGTTCTTC
TRBV2	once	TRBD1	TRBJ1-6	CASRDRGAYGSPLHF	TGTGCCAGCAGGGACAGGGGCGCCTATGGGTCACCCCTCCACTTT
TRBV7-2	NA	TRBD2	TRBJ2-2	CASSLVPSGSTGELFF	TGTGCCAGCAGCTTAGTTCCTAGCGGGAGCACCGGGGAGCTGTTTTTT
TRBV7-3	NA	TRBD2	TRBJ2-2	CASRADREVSGELFF	TGTGCCAGCAGGGCCGATCGGGAGGTTTCCGGGGAGCTGTTTTTT
TRBV5-6	NA	TRBD1	TRBJ1-2	CASSSYAGGNYGYTF	TGTGCCAGCAGCTCTTATGCAGGGGGCAACTATGGCTACACCTTC
TRBV15	NA	TRBD2	TRBJ2-5	CATSPRVRGGRETQYF	TGTGCCACCAGCCCCCGAGTGAGGGGAGGGAGGGAGACCCAGTACTTC
TRBV9	NA	TRBD2	TRBJ2-1	CASSVVLAGYNEQFF	TGTGCCAGCAGCGTAGTACTAGCGGGCTACAATGAGCAGTTCTTC
TRBV18	NA	TRBD1	TRBJ1-6	CASSTGDNSPLHF	TGTGCCAGCTCGACAGGGGACAATTCACCCCTCCACTTT
TRBV5-4	NA	NA	TRBJ2-1	CASSLPVDRLSSYNEQFF	TGTGCCAGCAGCTTGCCGGTGGACAGACTGAGCTCCTACAATGAGCAGTTCTTC
TRBV2	NA	TRBD2	TRBJ2-5	CASSPSGGAEETQYF	TGTGCCAGCAGTCCCTCGGGAGGGGCTGAAGAGACCCAGTACTTC
TRBV18	NA	TRBD1	TRBJ1-4	CASSGQGTNEKLFF	TGTGCCAGCTCGGGACAGGGCACTAATGAAAAACTGTTTTTT
TRBV14	NA	TRBD2	TRBJ2-7	CASSQGFGGSSYEQYF	TGTGCCAGCAGCCAAGGGTTCGGGGGGAGCTCCTACGAGCAGTACTTC
TRBV2	NA	TRBD1	TRBJ2-4	CASSHSLTGLLAKNIQYF	TGTGCCAGCAGTCATAGCCTGACAGGGCTCCTAGCCAAAAACATTCAGTACTTC
TRBV10-3	NA	TRBD1	TRBJ2-7	CATEAGTGSYEQYF	TGTGCCACCGAGGCCGGGACAGGGTCCTACGAGCAGTACTTC
TRBV7-4	NA	TRBD2	TRBJ2-4	CASRGPETGTSGTAPAKNIQYF	TGTGCCAGCAGGGGACCGGAAACCGGGACTAGCGGGACCGCACCTGCCAAAAACATTCAGTACTTC
TRBV5-8	NA	NA	TRBJ2-3	CASSFSFGGITDTQYF	TGTGCCAGCAGCTTTTCATTCGGCGGTATCACAGATACGCAGTATTTT
TRBV7-8	NA	NA	TRBJ1-4	CASSLDRAEKLFF	TGTGCCAGCAGCTTAGACAGGGCTGAAAAACTGTTTTTT
TRBV20-1	NA	NA	TRBJ2-5	CSASRGTQYF	TGCAGTGCCTCGCGGGGGACCCAGTACTTC
TRBV20-1	NA	NA	TRBJ2-3	CSASEGAGVTDTQYF	TGCAGTGCTAGTGAGGGGGCGGGGGTCACAGATACGCAGTATTTT
TRBV2	NA	TRBD2	TRBJ2-2	CASRRTSGRQTGELFF	TGTGCCAGCAGACGGACTAGCGGGAGACAAACCGGGGAGCTGTTTTTT
TRBV5-1	NA	TRBD1	TRBJ1-1	CASSVTGTGGKTEAFF	TGCGCCAGCAGCGTAACCGGGACAGGGGGAAAAACTGAAGCTTTCTTT
TRBV9	NA	TRBD2	TRBJ2-2	CASSDTSGSVTGELFF	TGTGCCAGCAGCGACACTAGCGGGAGCGTCACCGGGGAGCTGTTTTTT
TRBV9	NA	NA	TRBJ1-6	CASSVDGGTGSPLHF	TGTGCCAGCAGCGTAGACGGGGGAACGGGTTCACCCCTCCACTTT
TRBV27	NA	TRBD1	TRBJ1-4	CASSFAQGSTNEKLFF	TGTGCCAGCAGTTTCGCACAGGGGTCCACTAATGAAAAACTGTTTTTT
TRBV6-5	NA	TRBD1	TRBJ2-7	CASIAGTGVHEQYF	TGTGCCAGCATAGCCGGGACAGGGGTCCACGAGCAGTACTTC
TRBV3-1/TRBV3-2	NA	NA	TRBJ2-5	CASSQGYGETQYF	TGTGCCAGCAGCCAAGGTTACGGAGAGACCCAGTACTTC
TRBV27	NA	TRBD1	TRBJ1-4	CASSLLGTGDRFGEKLFF	TGTGCCAGCAGTTTACTAGGGACAGGTGACAGATTTGGTGAAAAACTGTTTTTT
TRBV20-1	NA	TRBD1	TRBJ1-3	CSARGTDLSGNTIYF	TGCAGTGCTCGTGGGACAGACCTCTCTGGAAACACCATATATTTT
TRBV13	NA	TRBD2	TRBJ2-7	CASRVSGSLYEQYF	TGTGCCAGCAGGGTTAGCGGGAGTCTCTACGAGCAGTACTTC
TRBV7-3	once	NA	TRBJ2-1	CASSLLEGAGNNEQFF	TGTGCCAGCAGCTTGTTGGAGGGGGCGGGAAACAATGAGCAGTTCTTC